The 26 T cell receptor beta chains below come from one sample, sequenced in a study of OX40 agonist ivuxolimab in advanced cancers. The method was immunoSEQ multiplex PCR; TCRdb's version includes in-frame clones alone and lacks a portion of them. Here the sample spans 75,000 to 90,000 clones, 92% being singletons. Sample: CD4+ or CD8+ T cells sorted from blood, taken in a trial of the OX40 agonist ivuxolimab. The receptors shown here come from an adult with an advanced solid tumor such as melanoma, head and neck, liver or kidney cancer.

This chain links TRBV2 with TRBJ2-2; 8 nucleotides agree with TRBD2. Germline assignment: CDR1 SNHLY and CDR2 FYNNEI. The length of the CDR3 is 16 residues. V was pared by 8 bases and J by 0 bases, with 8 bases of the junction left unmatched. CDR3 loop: CASGELAVANTGELFF. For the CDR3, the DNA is TGTGCCAGCGGCGAACTAGCGGTCGCGAACACCGGGGAGCTGTTTTTT.

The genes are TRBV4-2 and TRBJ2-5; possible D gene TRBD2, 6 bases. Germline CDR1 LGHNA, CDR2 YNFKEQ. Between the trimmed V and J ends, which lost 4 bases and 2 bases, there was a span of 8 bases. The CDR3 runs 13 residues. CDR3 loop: CASSPSVQETQYF. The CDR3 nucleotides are TGTGCCAGCAGCCCTAGCGTTCAAGAGACCCAGTACTTC.

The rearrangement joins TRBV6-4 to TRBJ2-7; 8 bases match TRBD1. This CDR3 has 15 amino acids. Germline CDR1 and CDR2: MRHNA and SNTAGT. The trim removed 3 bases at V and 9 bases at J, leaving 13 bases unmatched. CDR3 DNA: TGTGCCAGCAGTGAAGGACAGGGCCGCGTGTGGAGGCAGTACTTC. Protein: CASSEGQGRVWRQYF.

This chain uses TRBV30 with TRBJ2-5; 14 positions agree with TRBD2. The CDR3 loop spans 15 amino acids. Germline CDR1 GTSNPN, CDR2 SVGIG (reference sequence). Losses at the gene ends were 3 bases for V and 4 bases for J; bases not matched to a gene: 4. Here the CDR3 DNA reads TGTGCCTGGAGCCAGGGACTAGCGGGAGTAGAGACCCAGTACTTC. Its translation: CAWSQGLAGVETQYF.

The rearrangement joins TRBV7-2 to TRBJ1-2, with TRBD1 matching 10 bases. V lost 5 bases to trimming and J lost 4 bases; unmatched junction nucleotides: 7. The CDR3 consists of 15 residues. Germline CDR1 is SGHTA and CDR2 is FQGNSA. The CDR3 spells CASSLRTGGAYGYTF. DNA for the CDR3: TGTGCCAGCAGCCTTCGGACAGGGGGTGCCTATGGCTACACCTTC.

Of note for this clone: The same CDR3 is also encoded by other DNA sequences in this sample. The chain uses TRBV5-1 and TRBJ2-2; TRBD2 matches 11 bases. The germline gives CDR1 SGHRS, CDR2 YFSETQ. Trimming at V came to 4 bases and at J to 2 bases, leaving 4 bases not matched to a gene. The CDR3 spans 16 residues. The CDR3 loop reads CASSLLAGGNTGELFF. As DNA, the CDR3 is TGCGCCAGCAGCCTTCTAGCGGGAGGTAACACCGGGGAGCTGTTTTTT.

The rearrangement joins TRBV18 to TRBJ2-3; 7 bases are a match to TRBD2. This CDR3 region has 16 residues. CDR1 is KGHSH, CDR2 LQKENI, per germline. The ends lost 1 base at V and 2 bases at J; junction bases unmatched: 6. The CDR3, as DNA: TGTGCCAGCTCACCACGGCACAGCGGGATCACAGATACGCAGTATTTT. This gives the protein CASSPRHSGITDTQYF.

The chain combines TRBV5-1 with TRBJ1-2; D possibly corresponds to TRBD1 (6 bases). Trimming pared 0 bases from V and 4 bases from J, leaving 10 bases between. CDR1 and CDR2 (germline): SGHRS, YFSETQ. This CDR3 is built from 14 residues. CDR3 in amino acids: CASSLEVTGYGYTF. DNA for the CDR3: TGCGCCAGCAGCTTGGAGGTGACAGGCTATGGCTACACCTTC.

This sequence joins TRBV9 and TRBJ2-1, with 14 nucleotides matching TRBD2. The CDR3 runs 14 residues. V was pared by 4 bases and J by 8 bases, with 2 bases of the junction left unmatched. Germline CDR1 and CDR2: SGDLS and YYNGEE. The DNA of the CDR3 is TGTGCCAGCAGCCGACTAGCGGGAGGGTATGAGCAGTTCTTC. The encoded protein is CASSRLAGGYEQFF.

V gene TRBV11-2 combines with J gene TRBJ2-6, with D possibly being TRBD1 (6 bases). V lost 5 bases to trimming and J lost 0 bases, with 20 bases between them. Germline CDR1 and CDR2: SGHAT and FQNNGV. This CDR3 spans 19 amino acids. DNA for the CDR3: TGTGCCAGCAGCCGAGTTAAGGGACATCCTTCCTCTGGGGCCAACGTCCTGACTTTC. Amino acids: CASSRVKGHPSSGANVLTF.

As DNA, the CDR3 is TGTGCCAGCAAAGGAAGGACGCCGTACAATGAGCAGTTCTTC. Its protein is CASKGRTPYNEQFF. This rearrangement joins TRBV21-1 to TRBJ2-1. TRBV21-1 is labeled a pseudogene. The CDR3 runs to 14 residues.

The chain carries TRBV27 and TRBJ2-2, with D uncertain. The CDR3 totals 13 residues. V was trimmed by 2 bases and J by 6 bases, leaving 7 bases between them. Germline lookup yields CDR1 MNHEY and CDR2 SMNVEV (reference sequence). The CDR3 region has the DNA TGTGCCAGCAGTTTACGTCCGTCCGGGGAGCTGTTTTTT. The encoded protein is CASSLRPSGELFF.

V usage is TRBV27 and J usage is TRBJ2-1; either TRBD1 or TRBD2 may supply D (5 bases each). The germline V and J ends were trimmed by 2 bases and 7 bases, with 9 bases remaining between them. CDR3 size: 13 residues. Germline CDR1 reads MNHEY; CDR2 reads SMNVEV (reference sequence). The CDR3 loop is CASSLQWGNEQFF. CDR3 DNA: TGTGCCAGCAGTTTACAGTGGGGGAATGAGCAGTTCTTC.

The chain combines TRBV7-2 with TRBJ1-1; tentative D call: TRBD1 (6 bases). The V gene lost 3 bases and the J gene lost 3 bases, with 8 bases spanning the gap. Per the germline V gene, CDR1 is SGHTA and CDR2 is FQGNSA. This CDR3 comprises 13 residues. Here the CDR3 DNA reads TGTGCCAGCAGCTTGGCAGGGGACACTGAAGCTTTCTTT. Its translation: CASSLAGDTEAFF.

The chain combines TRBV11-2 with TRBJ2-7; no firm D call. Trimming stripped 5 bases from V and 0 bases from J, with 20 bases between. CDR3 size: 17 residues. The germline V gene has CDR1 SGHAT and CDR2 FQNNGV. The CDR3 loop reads CASSPLRTVRASYEQYF. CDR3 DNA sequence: TGTGCCAGCAGCCCACTCCGTACGGTCCGAGCCTCCTACGAGCAGTACTTC. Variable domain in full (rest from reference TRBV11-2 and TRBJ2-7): EAGVAQSPRYKIIEKRQSVAFWCNPISGHATLYWYQQILGQGPKLLIQFQNNGVVDDSQLPKDRFSAERLKGVDSTLKIQPAKLEDSAVYLCASSPLRTVRASYEQYFGPGTRLTVT.

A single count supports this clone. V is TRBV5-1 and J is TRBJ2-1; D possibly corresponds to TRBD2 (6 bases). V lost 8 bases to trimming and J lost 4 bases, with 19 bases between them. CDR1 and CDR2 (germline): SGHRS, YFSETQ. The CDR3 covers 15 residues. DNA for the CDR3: TGCGCCAGTACTAAAGCGGGCGACCTTTACAATGAGCAGTTCTTC. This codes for CASTKAGDLYNEQFF.

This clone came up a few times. The CDR3 reads CASSLRVDQYSPLHF. The CDR3 region has the DNA TGTGCCAGCAGCTTAAGGGTCGACCAATATTCACCCCTCCACTTT. The chain recombines TRBV11-2 with TRBJ1-6; D is uncertain. Germline assignment: CDR1 SGHAT and CDR2 FQNNGV. Trimming took off 2 bases at V and 8 bases at J, with 13 bases between the two ends. This CDR3 has 15 residues.

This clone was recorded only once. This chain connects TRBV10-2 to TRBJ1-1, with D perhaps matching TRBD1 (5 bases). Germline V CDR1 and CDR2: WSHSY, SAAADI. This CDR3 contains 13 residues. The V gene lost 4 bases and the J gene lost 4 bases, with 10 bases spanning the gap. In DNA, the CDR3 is TGCGCCAGCAGTGCCAGGGAGGGCACTGAAGCTTTCTTT. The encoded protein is CASSAREGTEAFF.

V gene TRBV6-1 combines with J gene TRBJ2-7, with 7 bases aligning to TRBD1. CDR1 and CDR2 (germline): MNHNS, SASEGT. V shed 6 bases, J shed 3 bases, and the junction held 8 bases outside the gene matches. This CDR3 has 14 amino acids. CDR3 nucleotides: TGTGCCAGCAGCCTAGACAGGGTTCGCTACGAGCAGTACTTC. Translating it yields CASSLDRVRYEQYF.

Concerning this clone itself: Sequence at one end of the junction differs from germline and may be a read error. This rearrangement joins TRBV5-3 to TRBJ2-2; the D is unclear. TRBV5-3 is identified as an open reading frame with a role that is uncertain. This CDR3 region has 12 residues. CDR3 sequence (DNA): TGTGCCAGCAGCTTAACTACCGGGGAGCTGTTTTTT. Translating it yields CASSLTTGELFF.

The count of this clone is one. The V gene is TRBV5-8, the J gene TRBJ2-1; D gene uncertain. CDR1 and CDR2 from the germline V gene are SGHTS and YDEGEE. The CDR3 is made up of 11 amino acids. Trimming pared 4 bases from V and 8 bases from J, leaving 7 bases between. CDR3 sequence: CASSPWDEQFF. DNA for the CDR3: TGTGCCAGCAGCCCCTGGGATGAGCAGTTCTTC.

CDR3 coding DNA: TGTGCCAGCAGCGGGGCTTCGAGGGTCAGAGATACGCAGTATTTT. This codes for CASSGASRVRDTQYF. The V call is TRBV6-5, the J call TRBJ2-3; possibly TRBD1 or TRBD2 for D (5 bases each). Germline assignment: CDR1 MNHEY and CDR2 SVGAGI. The CDR3 extends over 15 amino acids. V was cut by 6 bases and J by 5 bases, with 18 bases left in between.

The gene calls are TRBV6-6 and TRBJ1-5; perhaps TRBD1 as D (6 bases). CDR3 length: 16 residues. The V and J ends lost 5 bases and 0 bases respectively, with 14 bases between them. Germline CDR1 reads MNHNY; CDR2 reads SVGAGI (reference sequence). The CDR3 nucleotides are TGTGCCAGCAGTGCCCAGACAGGTCTTAGCAATCAGCCCCAGCATTTT. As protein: CASSAQTGLSNQPQHF.

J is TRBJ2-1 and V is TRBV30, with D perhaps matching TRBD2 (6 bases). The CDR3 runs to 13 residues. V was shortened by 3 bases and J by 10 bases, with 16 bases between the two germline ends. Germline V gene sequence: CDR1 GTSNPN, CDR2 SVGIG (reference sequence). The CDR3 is CAWSPRPSGEQFF. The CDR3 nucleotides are TGTGCCTGGAGCCCGAGACCCAGCGGGGAGCAGTTCTTC.

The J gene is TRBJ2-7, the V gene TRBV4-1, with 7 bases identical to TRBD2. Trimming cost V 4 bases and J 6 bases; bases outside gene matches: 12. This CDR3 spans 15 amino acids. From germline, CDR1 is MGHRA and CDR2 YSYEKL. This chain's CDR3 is CASSRPDKGGGEQYF. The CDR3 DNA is TGCGCCAGCAGCCGCCCGGATAAAGGCGGGGGCGAGCAGTACTTC.

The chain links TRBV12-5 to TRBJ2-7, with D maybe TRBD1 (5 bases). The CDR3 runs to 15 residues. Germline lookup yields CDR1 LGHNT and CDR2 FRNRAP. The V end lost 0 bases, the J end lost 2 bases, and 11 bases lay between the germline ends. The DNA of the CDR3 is TGTGCTAGTGGTTTGGTAATCGGCAGGGCCTACGAGCAGTACTTC. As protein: CASGLVIGRAYEQYF.